This T cell receptor beta chain is from a study of T cell repertoires in cytomegalovirus infection. Concerning this clonotype: Antigen specificity is unknown.

General observations from the study: Carriers of CMV and the relevant HLA type were discriminated by public TCR beta frequency. HLA-C-restricted CMV clonotypes gave the most frequent clonotype in two of eight donors.

This CDR3 comprises 15 residues. The V gene lost 4 bases and the J gene lost 7 bases, with 18 bases spanning the gap. CDR1 is MNHNS, CDR2 SASEGT, per germline. One entry per CDR3 protein results from TCRdb running MiXCR on the reads. The profile shows fewer than 350,000 distinct CDR3 sequences, under 20% of them singletons. The origin of this receptor is a human donor in good health (CMV status not recorded). Some clones in this sample may be carry-over from other donors' samples. Sequenced: PBMCs. The gene calls are TRBV6-1 and TRBJ2-3; D may match TRBD1 or TRBD2 (6 bases each). CDR3 region: CASSAWGAQPHTQYF. The CDR3, as DNA: TGTGCCAGCAGTGCCTGGGGGGCGCAACCTCATACGCAGTATTTT.